This T cell receptor beta chain emerged from a study of vaccination and CD4 T cells after COVID-19. The wider study: Median draw time for post-COVID samples was approximately 94 days post-diagnosis (range 35 to 161).

This CDR3 comprises 14 residues. CDR1 SGHVS and CDR2 FQNEAQ come from the germline V gene. V lost 4 bases to trimming and J lost 7 bases, with 14 bases between them. As to treatment: approximately nine-day PBMC culture with coronavirus spike peptide pools or control peptides (ViraFEST assay). As to this clonotype: No antigen is known for it.

Sequencing of cultured CD4+ T cell DNA used the Oncomine TCR Beta short-read assay. From the PCR reads, TCRdb called clonotypes with MiXCR, one entry per CDR3 protein. Of more than 9,500 distinct CDR3 sequences listed, 50% are singletons. Sequenced material: CD4+ T cells from blood, cultured in vitro. The chain employs TRBV7-8 and TRBJ2-1; weak D call: TRBD1 (5 bases). This TCR derives from a human donor who had recovered from COVID-19. Here the CDR3 DNA reads TGTGCCAGCAGCTCCCAAAGACAGACGAATGAGCAGTTCTTC. Translated, it gives CASSSQRQTNEQFF.